The 21 T cell receptor beta chains given below trace back to one sample, sequenced in a study of CD8 T cells in Susac syndrome. RNA was extracted with the RNeasy kit, and a quantity of about 0.45 to 1 ug was reverse transcribed using random hexamers. TCRdb analysed the immunoSEQ multiplex PCR reads with MiXCR anew, one entry per CDR3 protein. The table shows 85,000 to 95,000 distinct CDR3 sequences, with roughly 94% occurring only once. Input material: CD4+ T cells from PBMCs. The receptor set was obtained from a human donor with Susac syndrome.

CDR3 sequence (DNA): TGTGCCAGCAGCGAACAGGGGGCGAGGTTAGATACGCAGTATTTT. Protein sequence: CASSEQGARLDTQYF. The chain couples TRBV9 to TRBJ2-3; 9 positions agree with TRBD1. This CDR3 has 15 amino acids. The V segment lost 3 bases and the J segment 5 bases; nucleotides outside the gene matches: 7. Germline values: CDR1 SGDLS, CDR2 YYNGEE.

The CDR3 is CASSQDGALREKLFF. CDR3 bases: TGTGCCAGCAGCCAAGATGGAGCCTTACGCGAAAAACTGTTTTTT. The chain has TRBV4-2 and TRBJ1-4, with D unclear. The CDR3 runs to 15 residues. The germline CDR1 and CDR2 sequences are LGHNA and YNFKEQ. V dropped 0 bases and J dropped 8 bases, with 13 bases sitting between them.

The chain recombines TRBV10-3 with TRBJ2-7; 9 bases agree with TRBD2. The CDR3 is 15 amino acids. V lost 0 bases to trimming and J lost 6 bases; unmatched junction nucleotides: 6. CDR1 is ENHRY, CDR2 SYGVKD, per germline. CDR3 in amino acids: CAISESELAGPEQYF. The CDR3 DNA follows: TGTGCCATCAGTGAGTCAGAGCTAGCGGGGCCCGAGCAGTACTTC.

The rearrangement links TRBV29-1 to TRBJ2-7, with 7 bases fitting TRBD1. Trimming removed 4 bases from V and 2 bases from J; junction bases left unmatched: 8. In germline, CDR1 is SQVTM, CDR2 ANQGSEA. This CDR3 spans 14 amino acids. CDR3 residues: CSVGGSTGAYEQYF. The DNA of the CDR3 is TGCAGCGTTGGGGGGTCTACAGGGGCCTACGAGCAGTACTTC.

This clonotype was seen only a few times. V is TRBV6-1 and J is TRBJ1-1; D is perhaps TRBD1 (5 bases). CDR3 length: 13 residues. CDR1 is MNHNS, CDR2 SASEGT, per germline. Trimming cost V 6 bases and J 0 bases, with 8 bases left between them. This CDR3 reads CASRGGMNTEAFF. The CDR3 coding sequence is TGTGCCAGCAGGGGGGGGATGAACACTGAAGCTTTCTTT.

The chain employs TRBV5-1 and TRBJ2-3; D remains unclear. The CDR3 is 11 residues long. The germline V gene has CDR1 SGHRS and CDR2 YFSETQ. V was trimmed by 7 bases and J by 6 bases, leaving 9 bases between them. The CDR3 nucleotides are TGCGCCAGCGGACCCGGGGATACGCAGTATTTT. It codes for CASGPGDTQYF.

The chain recombines TRBV30 with TRBJ1-1; TRBD1 matches at 10 bases. There are 16 residues in the CDR3. Germline assignment: CDR1 GTSNPN and CDR2 SVGIG (reference sequence). V shed 1 base, J shed 3 bases, and the junction held 8 bases outside the gene matches. The CDR3 nucleotides read TGTGCCTGGAGTGACTCCGACAGGGGGCTACACACTGAAGCTTTCTTT. Translated: CAWSDSDRGLHTEAFF.

The V call is TRBV9, the J call TRBJ1-5; D might be TRBD1 (5 bases). CDR1 and CDR2 (germline): SGDLS, YYNGEE. The CDR3 is 15 amino acids. The germline V and J ends were trimmed by 3 bases and 3 bases, with 13 bases remaining between them. The CDR3 DNA follows: TGTGCCAGCAGCGCGACTGACAGTTTCAATCAGCCCCAGCATTTT. Encoded protein: CASSATDSFNQPQHF. Together with reference TRBV9 and TRBJ1-5, the CDR3 gives the full variable domain: DSGVTQTPKHLITATGQRVTLRCSPRSGDLSVYWYQQSLDQGLQFLIQYYNGEERAKGNILERFSAQQFPDLHSELNLSSLELGDSALYFCASSATDSFNQPQHFGDGTRLSIL.

The chain uses TRBV12-3 or TRBV12-4 and TRBJ1-1, with a possible D match to TRBD1 (6 bases). This CDR3 is 12 amino acids long. Trimming removed 4 bases at V and 6 bases at J, with 9 bases between. The CDR3: CASSSRQAEAFF. The CDR3 DNA sequence: TGTGCCAGCAGTTCCCGACAGGCTGAAGCTTTCTTT.

The rearrangement uses TRBV20-1 and TRBJ2-2; D not resolved. This CDR3 is 12 amino acids long. CDR1 and CDR2 (germline): DFQATT, SNEGSKA (reference sequence). Trimming took off 5 bases at V and 4 bases at J, with 8 bases between the two ends. DNA for the CDR3: TGCAGTGCTCACGTAAGCACCGGGGAGCTGTTTTTT. As protein: CSAHVSTGELFF.

The J gene is TRBJ1-2, the V gene TRBV6-6; no clear D. V lost 8 bases and J 4 bases, leaving 11 bases between the germline ends. Germline V gene sequence: CDR1 MNHNY, CDR2 SVGAGI (reference sequence). The CDR3 contains 12 residues. The CDR3 DNA follows: TGTGCCAGCGGGCCGCTGAGCTATGGCTACACCTTC. This encodes CASGPLSYGYTF.

The rearrangement uses TRBV29-1 and TRBJ2-2, with TRBD1 as a possible D gene (5 bases). CDR3 size: 14 residues. CDR1 and CDR2 from the germline V gene are SQVTM and ANQGSEA. V shed 4 bases and J shed 0 bases, with 9 bases lying between them. CDR3 nucleotide sequence: TGCAGCGTTGGACAGCCCGCGAACACCGGGGAGCTGTTTTTT. Translation gives CSVGQPANTGELFF.

The rearrangement uses TRBV12-3 or TRBV12-4 and TRBJ2-7; no firm D call. V lost 2 bases and J 2 bases, leaving 7 bases between the germline ends. The CDR3 runs 13 residues. As DNA, the CDR3 is TGTGCCAGCAGTTTAATCGGCACCTACGAGCAGTACTTC. Amino acids: CASSLIGTYEQYF.

This rearrangement joins TRBV1 to TRBJ2-3; the table's D call, TRBD2, has no DNA check behind it. TRBV1 is a documented pseudogene. The CDR3 extends over 16 amino acids. CDR3 residues: CTSSQEWTRNTDTQYF. The DNA for the CDR3 is TGCACCAGCAGCCAAGAGTGGACTAGGAACACAGATACGCAGTATTTT.

The rearrangement links TRBV29-1 to TRBJ1-1, with a possible D match to TRBD1 (6 bases). CDR3 length equals 14 residues. CDR1 is SQVTM and CDR2 is ANQGSEA in the germline V gene. V was clipped by 5 bases and J by 5 bases, with 18 bases between them. The CDR3 reads CSVSSGAGGTEAFF. The CDR3 region has the DNA TGCAGCGTTTCTTCAGGGGCGGGAGGGACTGAAGCTTTCTTT.

This chain connects TRBV30 to TRBJ1-2; maybe TRBD1 (6 bases). The length of the CDR3 is 14 residues. From germline, CDR1 is GTSNPN and CDR2 SVGIG (reference sequence). Trimming pared 5 bases from V and 5 bases from J, leaving 18 bases between. The CDR3 is CAWGIMGQGYGYTF. CDR3 in DNA: TGTGCCTGGGGAATAATGGGGCAGGGGTATGGCTACACCTTC. Full variable domain (remainder filled in from reference TRBV30 and TRBJ1-2): SQTIHQWPATLVQPVGSPLSLECTVEGTSNPNLYWYRQAAGRGLQLLFYSVGIGQISSEVPQNLSASRPQDRQFILSSKKLLLSDSGFYLCAWGIMGQGYGYTFGSGTRLTVV.

J is TRBJ2-7 and V is TRBV12-3 or TRBV12-4; D is undetermined. The V and J ends lost 8 bases and 2 bases respectively, with 7 bases between them. There are 11 residues in the CDR3. For the CDR3, the DNA is TGTGCCAGCGGTTGGCCCTACGAGCAGTACTTC. Protein product: CASGWPYEQYF.

The chain recombines TRBV4-3 with TRBJ1-2; 11 bases are shared with TRBD1. Looked up from germline, CDR1 is LGHNA and CDR2 is YSLEER. This CDR3 is 16 amino acids long. The trim removed 1 base at V and 4 bases at J, leaving 5 bases unmatched. Written as DNA, the CDR3 is TGCGCCAGCAGCCAAGTGGGACAGGGGGTCCTCTATGGCTACACCTTC. Translated: CASSQVGQGVLYGYTF.

The rearrangement uses TRBV2 and TRBJ2-5; no definite D call. This CDR3 contains 13 residues. The germline gives CDR1 SNHLY, CDR2 FYNNEI. The ends were cut back, 7 bases at V and 3 bases at J, with 12 bases in the middle. The CDR3 DNA reads as TGTGCCAGCACCCAGTCTTGGGAAGAGACCCAGTACTTC. It specifies CASTQSWEETQYF.

The chain recombines TRBV30 with TRBJ1-1; 8 bases are shared with TRBD1. CDR3 length: 12 residues. With 2 bases clipped from V and 4 bases from J, the junction kept 0 bases outside the gene matches. The V gene's germline CDR1 is GTSNPN and CDR2 SVGIG (reference sequence). This CDR3 reads CAWSTGGTEAFF. CDR3 nucleotides: TGTGCCTGGAGTACAGGGGGCACTGAAGCTTTCTTT. The whole variable domain, filled in from reference TRBV30 and TRBJ1-1, reads SQTIHQWPATLVQPVGSPLSLECTVEGTSNPNLYWYRQAAGRGLQLLFYSVGIGQISSEVPQNLSASRPQDRQFILSSKKLLLSDSGFYLCAWSTGGTEAFFGQGTRLTVV.

The chain joins TRBV11-1 to TRBJ2-7; D is perhaps TRBD2 (6 bases). Germline V CDR1 and CDR2: SGHAT, FQDESV (reference sequence). The CDR3 runs 12 residues. V lost 2 bases, J lost 5 bases, and 7 bases lay in between. In DNA form, the CDR3 reads TGTGCCAGCAGCTTAAGGACTAACGAGCAGTACTTC. Its translation: CASSLRTNEQYF.